One sample yielded the 2 T cell receptor beta chains listed below, sequenced in a study of blood T cell repertoires in COVID-19. The assay was immunoSEQ multiplex PCR, and TCRdb's table has in-frame clones only and misses some. The sample consists of more than 85,000 clones, roughly 82% of them appearing once. The specimen was peripheral blood. The source of these receptors is a man older than 75 with acute or convalescent COVID-19.

The CDR3 loop is CASSYGQKYYEQYF. For the CDR3, the DNA is TGTGCCAGCAGTTACGGACAGAAGTACTACGAGCAGTACTTC. J is TRBJ2-7 and V is TRBV6-5; tentatively, D is TRBD1 (6 bases). CDR3 length: 14 residues. The V gene lost 2 bases and the J gene lost 3 bases, with 11 bases spanning the gap. CDR1 and CDR2 from the germline V gene are MNHEY and SVGAGI.

V and J are TRBV29-1 and TRBJ2-7; 11 bases fit TRBD2. J was trimmed by 1 base and V by 7 bases; bases with no gene match: 9. The CDR3 has 15 residues. CDR1 and CDR2 from the germline V gene are SQVTM and ANQGSEA. DNA of the CDR3: TGCAGCGCTGGCGGGACTAGCGGACTTTCCTACGAGCAGTACTTC. Encoded protein: CSAGGTSGLSYEQYF.